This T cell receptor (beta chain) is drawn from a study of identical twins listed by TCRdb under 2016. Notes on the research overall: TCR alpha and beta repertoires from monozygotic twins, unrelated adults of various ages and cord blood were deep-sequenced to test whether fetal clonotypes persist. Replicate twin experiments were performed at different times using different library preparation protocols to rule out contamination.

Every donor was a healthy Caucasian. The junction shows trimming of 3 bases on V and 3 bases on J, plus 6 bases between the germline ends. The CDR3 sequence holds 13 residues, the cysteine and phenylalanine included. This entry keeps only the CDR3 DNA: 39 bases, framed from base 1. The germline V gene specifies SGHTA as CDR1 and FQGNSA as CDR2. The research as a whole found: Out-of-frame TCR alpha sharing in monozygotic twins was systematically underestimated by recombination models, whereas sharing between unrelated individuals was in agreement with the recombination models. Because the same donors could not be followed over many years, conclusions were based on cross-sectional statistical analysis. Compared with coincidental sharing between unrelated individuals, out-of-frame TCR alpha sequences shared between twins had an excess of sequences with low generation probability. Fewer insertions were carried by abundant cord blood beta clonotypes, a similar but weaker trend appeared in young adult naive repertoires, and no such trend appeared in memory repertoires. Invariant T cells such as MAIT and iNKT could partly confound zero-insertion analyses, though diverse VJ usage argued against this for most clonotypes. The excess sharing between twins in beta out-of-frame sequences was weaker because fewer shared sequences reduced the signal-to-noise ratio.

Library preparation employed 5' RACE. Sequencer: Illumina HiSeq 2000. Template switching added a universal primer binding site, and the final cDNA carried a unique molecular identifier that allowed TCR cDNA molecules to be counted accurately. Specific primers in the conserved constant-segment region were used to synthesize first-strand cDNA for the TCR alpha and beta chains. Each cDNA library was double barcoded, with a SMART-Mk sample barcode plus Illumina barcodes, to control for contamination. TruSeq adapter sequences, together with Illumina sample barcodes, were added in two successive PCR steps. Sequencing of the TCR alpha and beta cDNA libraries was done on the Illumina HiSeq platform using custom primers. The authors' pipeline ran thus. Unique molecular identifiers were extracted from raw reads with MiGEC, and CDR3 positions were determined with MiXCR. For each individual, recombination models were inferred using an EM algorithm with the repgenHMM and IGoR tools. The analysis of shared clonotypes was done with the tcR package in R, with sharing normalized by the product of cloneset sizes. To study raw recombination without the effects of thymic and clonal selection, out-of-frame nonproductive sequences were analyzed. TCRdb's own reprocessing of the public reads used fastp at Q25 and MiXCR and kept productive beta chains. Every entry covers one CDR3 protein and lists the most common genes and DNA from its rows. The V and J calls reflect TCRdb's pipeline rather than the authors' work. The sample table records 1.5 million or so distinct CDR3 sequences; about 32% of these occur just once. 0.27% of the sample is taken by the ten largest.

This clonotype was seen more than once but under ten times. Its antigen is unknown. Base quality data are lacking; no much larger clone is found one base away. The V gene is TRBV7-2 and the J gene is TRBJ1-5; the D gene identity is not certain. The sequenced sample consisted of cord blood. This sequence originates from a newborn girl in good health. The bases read TGTGCCAGCAGCTTTCTCCTCAATCAGCCCCAGCATTTT. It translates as CASSFLLNQPQHF.